This TCR beta chain came from a study of cytomegalovirus exposure and HLA in healthy donors (dated 2017 in TCRdb). For the wider study: A later analysis indicated that the roughly 130 validation repertoires were generated on the platform also employed for the 720 or so repertoires of the first cohort. The study was designed to test whether signatures of past pathogen exposure could be identified by cataloging public T cell receptors. In addition to the first cohort of approximately 670 subjects, a separate validation cohort of some 120 different subjects was used. High-throughput TCR immunosequencing, statistical association of individual TCRs with disease status, and machine learning were combined to predict cytomegalovirus infection status.

Paper-wide results and their limitations: In vitro tests confirmed that a few of the cytomegalovirus-associated TCR beta chains recognize cytomegalovirus antigens. It was suggested by the authors that the approach could potentially be generalized to other disease states and immunological phenotypes. Cytomegalovirus status was reported to be diagnosed by the classifier with high specificity and sensitivity in both the original and validation cohorts. A later analysis lacked HLA typing for the validation cohort, so it scored co-occurrence in that cohort across all 110 or so repertoires. Subsequent analysis determined that TCRs grouped into clusters in the first cohort also showed a tendency toward co-occurrence across the approximately 110 validation repertoires, and 85% to 95% of cluster scores exceeded 0. A total of 150 or so TCR beta chains were listed by the study as associated with cytomegalovirus. Most TCR sequences were seen in very few donors, while some public TCRs were found in many individuals.

Separate from the roughly 650-subject first cohort, the validation cohort of some 130 subjects was the group to which the donors belonged. The library relied on the immunoSEQ multiplex PCR assay. As for the authors' bioinformatics: A statistical classification framework was built to diagnose cytomegalovirus status from the catalog of TCR beta chain sequences. TCRdb retrieved this table from immuneACCESS and kept in-frame rearrangements only. Not all clones are present; in checked studies, unresolved V genes account for under half, and no reason is known for the remainder. The V and J calls and clone size are taken from that table; D and trimming were inferred from the DNA. In this sample the table shows 30,000 to 40,000 clones, over 80% of which occur a single time. The ten largest clones capture 3.3% of the sample. For this clone: What this receptor recognizes is not known. No qualities accompany the bases; no much larger clone lies one base away.

The CDR3 spans 14 residues, from the cysteine through the phenylalanine. Solely the CDR3 DNA is kept, with 42 bases framed from the first base. The germline V gene specifies ENHRY as CDR1 and SYGVKD as CDR2. V is clipped by 8 bases and J by 2 bases, and the sequence between their germline boundaries is 14 bases long. The sample was PBMCs. This sequence originates from a young man in good health and CMV-seronegative. The V gene is TRBV10-3 and the J gene is TRBJ2-3, with the D gene not confidently named. The sequenced DNA is TGTGCCATCGGTGGTCCAGATCACACAGATACGCAGTATTTT. Protein translation: CAIGGPDHTDTQYF.